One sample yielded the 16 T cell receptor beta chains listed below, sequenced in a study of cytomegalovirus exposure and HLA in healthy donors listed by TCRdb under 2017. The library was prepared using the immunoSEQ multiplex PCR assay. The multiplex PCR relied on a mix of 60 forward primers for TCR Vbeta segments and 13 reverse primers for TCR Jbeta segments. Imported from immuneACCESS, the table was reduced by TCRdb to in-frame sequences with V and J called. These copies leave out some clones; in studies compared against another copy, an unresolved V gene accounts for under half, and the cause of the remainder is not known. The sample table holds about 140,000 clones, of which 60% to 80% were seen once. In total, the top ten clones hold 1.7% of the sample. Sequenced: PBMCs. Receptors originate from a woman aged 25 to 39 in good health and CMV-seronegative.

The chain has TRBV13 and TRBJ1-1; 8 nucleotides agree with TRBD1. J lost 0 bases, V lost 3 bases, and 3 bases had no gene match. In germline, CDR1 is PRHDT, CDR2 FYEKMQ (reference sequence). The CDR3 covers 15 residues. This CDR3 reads CASSFQTGVNTEAFF. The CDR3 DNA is TGTGCCAGCAGCTTTCAGACAGGGGTGAACACTGAAGCTTTCTTT.

CDR3 sequence: CASSLVQGGETQYF. The CDR3 DNA reads as TGTGCCAGCAGCTTAGTTCAGGGAGGAGAGACCCAGTACTTC. The chain joins TRBV11-2 to TRBJ2-5; perhaps TRBD2 as D (6 bases). This CDR3 is built from 14 residues. Germline V gene data show CDR1 as SGHAT and CDR2 as FQNNGV. V was cut by 1 base and J by 4 bases, with 10 bases left in between.

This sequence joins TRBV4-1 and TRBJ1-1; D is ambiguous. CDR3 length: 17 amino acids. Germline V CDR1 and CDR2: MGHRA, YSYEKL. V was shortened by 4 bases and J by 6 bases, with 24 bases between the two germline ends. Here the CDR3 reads CASSPIVTTSRRAEAFF. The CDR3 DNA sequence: TGCGCCAGCAGCCCTATAGTTACCACTAGCAGGAGGGCTGAAGCTTTCTTT.

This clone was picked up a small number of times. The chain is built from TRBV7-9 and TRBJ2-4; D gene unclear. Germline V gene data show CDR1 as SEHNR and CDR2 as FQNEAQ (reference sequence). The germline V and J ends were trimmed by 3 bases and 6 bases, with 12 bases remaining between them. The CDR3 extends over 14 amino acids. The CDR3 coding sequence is TGTGCCAGCAGCTTTGACACCGGCCTAAACATTCAGTACTTC. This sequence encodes CASSFDTGLNIQYF.

The DNA for the CDR3 is TGCGCCAGCGAACCCTGGGGGGGAAACAATGAGCAGTTCTTC. Translation gives CASEPWGGNNEQFF. The chain couples TRBV5-1 to TRBJ2-1, with TRBD2 matching 7 bases. The V gene end was trimmed by 7 bases and the J gene end by 5 bases; junction bases not matched to a gene: 9. Germline-derived CDR1 and CDR2 are SGHRS and YFSETQ. The CDR3 spans 14 residues.

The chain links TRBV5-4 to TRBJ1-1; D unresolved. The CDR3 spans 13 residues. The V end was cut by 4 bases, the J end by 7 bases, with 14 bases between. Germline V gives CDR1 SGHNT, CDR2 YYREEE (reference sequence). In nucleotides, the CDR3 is TGTGCCAGCAGCAGAACTAGGAAGGTTGAAGCTTTCTTT. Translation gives CASSRTRKVEAFF.

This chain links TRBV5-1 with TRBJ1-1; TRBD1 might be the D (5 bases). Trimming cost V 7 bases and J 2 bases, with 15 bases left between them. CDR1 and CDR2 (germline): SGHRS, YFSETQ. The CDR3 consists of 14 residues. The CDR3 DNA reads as TGCGCCAGCGGGACTTCATATCCAAACACTGAAGCTTTCTTT. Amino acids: CASGTSYPNTEAFF.

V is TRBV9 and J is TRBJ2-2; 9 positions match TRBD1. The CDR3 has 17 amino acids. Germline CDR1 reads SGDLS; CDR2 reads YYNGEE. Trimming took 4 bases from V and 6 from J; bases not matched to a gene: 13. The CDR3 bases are TGTGCCAGCAGCTTCGCAGGGGGACAGGGAATAGCCGGGGAGCTGTTTTTT. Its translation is CASSFAGGQGIAGELFF.

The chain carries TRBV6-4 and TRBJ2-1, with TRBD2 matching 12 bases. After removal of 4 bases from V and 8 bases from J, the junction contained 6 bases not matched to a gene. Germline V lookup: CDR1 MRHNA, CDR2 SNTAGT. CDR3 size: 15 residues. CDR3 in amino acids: CASSVLAGGVDEQFF. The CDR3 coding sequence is TGTGCCAGCAGTGTTCTAGCGGGGGGGGTAGATGAGCAGTTCTTC.

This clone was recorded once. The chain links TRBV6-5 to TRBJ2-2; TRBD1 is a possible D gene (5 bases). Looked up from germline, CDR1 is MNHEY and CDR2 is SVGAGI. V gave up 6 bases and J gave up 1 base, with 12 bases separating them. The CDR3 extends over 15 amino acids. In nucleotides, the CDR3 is TGTGCCAGCAGCCCGACAGTAGTGAACACCGGGGAGCTGTTTTTT. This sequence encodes CASSPTVVNTGELFF.

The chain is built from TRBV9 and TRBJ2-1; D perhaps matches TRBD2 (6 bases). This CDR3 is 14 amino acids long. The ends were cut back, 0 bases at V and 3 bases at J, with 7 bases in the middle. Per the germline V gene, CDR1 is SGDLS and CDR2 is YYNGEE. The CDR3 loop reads CASSVGEVYNEQFF. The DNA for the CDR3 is TGTGCCAGCAGCGTAGGGGAGGTCTACAATGAGCAGTTCTTC.

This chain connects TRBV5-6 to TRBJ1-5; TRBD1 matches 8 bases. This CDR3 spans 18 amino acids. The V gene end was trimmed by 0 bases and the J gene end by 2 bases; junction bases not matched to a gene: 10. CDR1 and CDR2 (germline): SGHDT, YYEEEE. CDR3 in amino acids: CASSLAGGQAIRNQPQHF. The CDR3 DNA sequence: TGTGCCAGCAGCTTGGCAGGGGGACAGGCGATCCGCAATCAGCCCCAGCATTTT. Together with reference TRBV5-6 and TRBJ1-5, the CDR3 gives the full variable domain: DAGVTQSPTHLIKTRGQQVTLRCSPKSGHDTVSWYQQALGQGPQFIFQYYEEEERQRGNFPDRFSGHQFPNYSSELNVNALLLGDSALYLCASSLAGGQAIRNQPQHFGDGTRLSIL.

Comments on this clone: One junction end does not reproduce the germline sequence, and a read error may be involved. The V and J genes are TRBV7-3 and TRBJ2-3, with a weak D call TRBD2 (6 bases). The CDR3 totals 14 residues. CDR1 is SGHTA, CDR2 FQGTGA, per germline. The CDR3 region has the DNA TGTGCCAGCAGCGAAACGGGGGTGACAGATGCGCAGTATTTT. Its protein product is CASSETGVTDAQYF.

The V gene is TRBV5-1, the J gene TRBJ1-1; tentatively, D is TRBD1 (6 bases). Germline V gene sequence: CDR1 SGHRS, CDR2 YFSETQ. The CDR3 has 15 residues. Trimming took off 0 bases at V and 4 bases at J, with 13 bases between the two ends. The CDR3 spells CASSLEGRGITEAFF. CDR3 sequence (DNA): TGCGCCAGCAGCTTGGAGGGGAGGGGGATCACTGAAGCTTTCTTT.

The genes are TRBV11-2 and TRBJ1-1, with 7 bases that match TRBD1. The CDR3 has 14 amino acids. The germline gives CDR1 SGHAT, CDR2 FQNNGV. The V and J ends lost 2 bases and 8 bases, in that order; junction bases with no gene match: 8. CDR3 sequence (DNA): TGTGCCAGCAGCTTATACGGACAGGTGGTAGAAGCTTTCTTT. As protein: CASSLYGQVVEAFF.

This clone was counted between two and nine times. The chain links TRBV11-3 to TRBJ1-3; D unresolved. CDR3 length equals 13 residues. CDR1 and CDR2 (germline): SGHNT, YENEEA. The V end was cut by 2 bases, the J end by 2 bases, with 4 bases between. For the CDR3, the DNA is TGTGCCAGCAGCTTAACAACTGGAAACACCATATATTTT. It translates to CASSLTTGNTIYF.